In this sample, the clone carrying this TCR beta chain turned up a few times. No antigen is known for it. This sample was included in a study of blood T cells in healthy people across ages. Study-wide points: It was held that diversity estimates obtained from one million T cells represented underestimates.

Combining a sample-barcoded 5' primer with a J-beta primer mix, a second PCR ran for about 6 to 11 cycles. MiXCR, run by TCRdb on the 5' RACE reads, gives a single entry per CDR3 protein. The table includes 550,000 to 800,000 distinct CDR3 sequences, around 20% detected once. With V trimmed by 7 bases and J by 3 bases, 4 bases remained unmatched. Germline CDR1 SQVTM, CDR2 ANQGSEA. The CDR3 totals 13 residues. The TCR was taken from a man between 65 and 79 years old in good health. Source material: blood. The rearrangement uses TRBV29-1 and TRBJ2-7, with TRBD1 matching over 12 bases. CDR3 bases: TGCAGCGCGGGGACAGGGGGCTTCTACGAGCAGTACTTC. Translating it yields CSAGTGGFYEQYF.